The present T cell receptor (beta chain) was sequenced within a study of blood T cell repertoires in COVID-19. This table comes from immunoSEQ multiplex PCR, and its TCRdb copy is limited to in-frame clones, with some not included. The sample shows 180,000 or so clones, approximately 80% of them seen only once. V gave up 1 base and J gave up 5 bases, with 8 bases separating them. The CDR3 contains 13 residues. Germline-derived CDR1 and CDR2 are MNHNS and SASEGT. The sample taken for sequencing was PBMCs or T cells enriched from blood (not recorded which). This TCR was sampled from a woman aged 60 to 75 who had recovered from COVID-19. The chain employs TRBV6-1 and TRBJ1-2; D unclear. The CDR3 protein is CASSEGPGYGYTF. The CDR3 DNA reads as TGTGCCAGCAGTGAAGGGCCGGGGTATGGCTACACCTTC.